This TCR beta chain derives from a study of radiotherapy plus CTLA-4 blockade in lung cancer. Study background: Among enrolled patients, roughly 20% responded and 31% achieved disease control.

Study-wide results and limits: Blood TCR clones of tumor origin expanded after radiotherapy plus ipilimumab.

Profiled with immunoSEQ multiplex PCR; TCRdb holds only in-frame clones, not every one. The table includes some 30,000 clones, roughly four fifths detected once. CDR3 size: 14 residues. Germline values: CDR1 SSHAT, CDR2 FNYEAQ (reference sequence). Of note for this clone: Its antigen is unknown. The junction and the germline gene differ at one end; a read error may be behind it.

The specimen comprised peripheral blood, sampled from a patient treated with radiotherapy plus ipilimumab. This receptor was taken from a human donor with non-small cell lung cancer that progressed on radiotherapy plus ipilimumab. The rearrangement uses TRBV7-7 and TRBJ2-3, with D perhaps matching TRBD1 (6 bases). This chain's CDR3 is CASSPQGSADTQYF. The DNA of the CDR3 is TGTGCTAGCAGCCCCCAGGGGTCCGCAGATACGCAGTATTTT. Variable domain in full (rest from reference TRBV7-7 and TRBJ2-3): GAGVSQSPRYKVTKRGQDVTLRCDPISSHATLYWYQQALGQGPEFLTYFNYEAQPDKSGLPSDRFSAERPEGSISTLTIQRTEQRDSAMYRCASSPQGSADTQYFGPGTRLTVL.